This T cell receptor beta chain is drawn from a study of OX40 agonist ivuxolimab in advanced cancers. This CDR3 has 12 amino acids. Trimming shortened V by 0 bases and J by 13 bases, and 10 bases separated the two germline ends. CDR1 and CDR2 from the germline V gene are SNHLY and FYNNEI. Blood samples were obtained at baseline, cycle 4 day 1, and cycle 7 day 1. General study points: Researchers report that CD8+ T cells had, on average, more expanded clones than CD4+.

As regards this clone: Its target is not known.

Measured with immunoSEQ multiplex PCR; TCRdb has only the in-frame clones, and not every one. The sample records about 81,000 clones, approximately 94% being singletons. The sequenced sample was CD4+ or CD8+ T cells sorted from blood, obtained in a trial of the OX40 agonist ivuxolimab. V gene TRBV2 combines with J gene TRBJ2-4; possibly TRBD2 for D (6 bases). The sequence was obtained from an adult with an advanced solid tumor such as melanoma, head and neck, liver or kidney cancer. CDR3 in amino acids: CASSEARRGQYF. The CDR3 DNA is TGTGCCAGCAGTGAAGCGCGGCGGGGCCAGTACTTC.